This T cell receptor (beta chain) derives from a study of blood T cell repertoires in COVID-19. Assay: immunoSEQ multiplex PCR; the TCRdb copy retains only in-frame clones and omits some. The sample records about 400,000 clones, 87% being singletons. Worth noting for this clone: Other nucleotide sequences from this sample produce the same CDR3.

CDR3 length equals 14 residues. Per the germline V gene, CDR1 is SNHLY and CDR2 is FYNNEI. Trimming removed 4 bases from V and 2 bases from J, with 9 bases in between. Material: PBMCs or T cells enriched from blood (not recorded which). The chain uses TRBV2 and TRBJ1-5, with D possibly being TRBD1 (5 bases). The TCR comes from a man in his forties or fifties in a cohort exposed to, infected with or recovered from COVID-19 (not recorded which). As DNA, the CDR3 is TGTGCCAGCAGTGTGTTAGGGGGCAATCAGCCCCAGCATTTT. This gives the protein CASSVLGGNQPQHF. The full variable domain, completed using reference TRBV2 and TRBJ1-5, is EPEVTQTPSHQVTQMGQEVILRCVPISNHLYFYWYRQILGQKVEFLVSFYNNEISEKSEIFDDQFSVERPDGSNFTLKIRSTKLEDSAMYFCASSVLGGNQPQHFGDGTRLSIL.